The 10 T cell receptor beta chains presented below share a single source sample, sequenced in a study of blood T cells in healthy people across ages (dated by TCRdb to the mid-2010s). Library method: 5' RACE. The reads were generated on an Illumina HiSeq 2500. The second PCR ran for roughly 7 to 11 cycles and used a J-beta primer mix along with a sample-barcoded 5' primer. Using fastp trimming at Q25 and MiXCR clonotype assembly, TCRdb reanalyzed the public sequencing data and kept in-frame beta chains. Every CDR3 protein is listed once, alongside the most common genes and DNA of its rows. The sample table contains 450,000 to 700,000 distinct CDR3 sequences; only one count was recorded for 25% to 30% of them. 18% of the sample is taken by the ten largest. The source material was blood. These receptors were obtained from a woman in her 70s in good health.

In this sample, this clonotype turned up a few times. The rearrangement uses TRBV15 and TRBJ2-7; the D is unclear. V lost 0 bases and J 5 bases, leaving 11 bases between the germline ends. The CDR3 has 14 residues. Germline values: CDR1 LNHNV, CDR2 YYDKDF (reference sequence). DNA for the CDR3: TGTGCCACCAGCAGAGATCGGTGGTTAGACGAGCAGTACTTC. Translated: CATSRDRWLDEQYF.

In the case of this clonotype: A read error is possible here, since a much larger clone lies one base away. The chain combines TRBV7-2 with TRBJ2-5; 7 bases map to TRBD2. The J call may be mistaken, given a closer DNA end match to TRBJ2-1. CDR1 is SGHTA and CDR2 is FQGNSA in the germline V gene. CDR3 length: 17 residues. CDR3: CASSLRPTSAFYDEQFF. CDR3 DNA sequence: TGTGCCAGCAGCTTAAGACCCACTAGCGCTTTCTACGATGAGCAGTTCTTC.

This clonotype occurred once. The J gene is TRBJ1-5, the V gene TRBV6-2 or TRBV6-3; TRBD1 matches 7 bases. The CDR3 runs 15 residues. From germline, CDR1 is MNHEY and CDR2 SVGEGT. V shed 2 bases, J shed 3 bases, and the junction held 4 bases outside the gene matches. The CDR3 loop is CASSYTDRVNQPQHF. CDR3 nucleotide sequence: TGTGCCAGCAGTTACACCGACAGGGTCAATCAGCCCCAGCATTTT.

This clonotype was seen a handful of times. The rearrangement joins TRBV7-3 to TRBJ1-2; no clear D. The V and J ends lost 1 base and 2 bases respectively, with 8 bases between them. Per germline, CDR1 SGHTA and CDR2 FQGTGA. The CDR3 totals 14 residues. In nucleotides, the CDR3 is TGTGCCAGCAGCTTAAGTACAGAGAACTATGGCTACACCTTC. It codes for CASSLSTENYGYTF.

This rearrangement joins TRBV19 to TRBJ1-2; D gene unclear. CDR1 and CDR2 (germline): LNHDA, SQIVND (reference sequence). This CDR3 has 12 residues. With 8 bases removed from V and 6 bases from J, the gap between germline ends came to 13 bases. The CDR3, as DNA: TGTGCCAGTCGGACGTGGCGGGATGGCTACACCTTC. Its protein is CASRTWRDGYTF.

V usage is TRBV11-2 and J usage is TRBJ1-2, with D perhaps TRBD1 (5 bases). The germline CDR1 and CDR2 sequences are SGHAT and FQNNGV. Between the trimmed V and J ends, which lost 0 bases and 5 bases, there was a span of 16 bases. This CDR3 region has 16 residues. CDR3 DNA: TGTGCCAGCAGCTTAGATACGAGACAGCCTTCTTATGGCTACACCTTC. Amino acids: CASSLDTRQPSYGYTF.

The genes are TRBV6-5 and TRBJ2-7, with D possibly being TRBD2 (5 bases). Germline V lookup: CDR1 MNHEY, CDR2 SVGAGI. The length of the CDR3 is 13 residues. Trimming stripped 10 bases from V and 0 bases from J, with 13 bases between. This CDR3 is CATQTGSSYEQYF. The CDR3 DNA reads as TGTGCCACCCAGACGGGGAGCTCCTACGAGCAGTACTTC.

This clonotype was picked up a small number of times. The CDR3 nucleotides are TGCAGCGTTGAAGATCTGGGCCATTACAGCTCACTGTTTTTT. Protein: CSVEDLGHYSSLFF. The chain joins TRBV29-1 to TRBJ1-4; D is unresolved. Trimming removed 0 bases at V and 13 bases at J, with 18 bases between. CDR3 size: 14 residues. CDR1 is SQVTM and CDR2 is ANQGSEA in the germline V gene.

This clonotype showed up just a few times. The chain links TRBV5-1 to TRBJ1-3; D might be TRBD1 (6 bases). The V end lost 4 bases, the J end lost 1 base, and 9 bases lay between the germline ends. CDR1 and CDR2 (germline): SGHRS, YFSETQ. The CDR3 is 14 amino acids. The CDR3 nucleotides are TGCGCCAGCAGCAGCACAGGGTCTGGAAACACCATATATTTT. It translates to CASSSTGSGNTIYF. Looking up the rest from reference TRBV5-1 and TRBJ1-3 gives the full variable domain: KAGVTQTPRYLIKTRGQQVTLSCSPISGHRSVSWYQQTPGQGLQFLFEYFSETQRNKGNFPGRFSGRQFSNSRSEMNVSTLELGDSALYLCASSSTGSGNTIYFGEGSWLTVV.

This clonotype was counted only a few times. The chain joins TRBV2 to TRBJ1-1; weak D call: TRBD1 (5 bases). This CDR3 comprises 14 residues. CDR1 and CDR2 (germline): SNHLY, FYNNEI. V was cut by 7 bases and J by 5 bases, with 17 bases left in between. CDR3: CASKNINRGTEAFF. Here the CDR3 DNA reads TGTGCCAGCAAGAACATCAACCGGGGGACTGAAGCTTTCTTT.